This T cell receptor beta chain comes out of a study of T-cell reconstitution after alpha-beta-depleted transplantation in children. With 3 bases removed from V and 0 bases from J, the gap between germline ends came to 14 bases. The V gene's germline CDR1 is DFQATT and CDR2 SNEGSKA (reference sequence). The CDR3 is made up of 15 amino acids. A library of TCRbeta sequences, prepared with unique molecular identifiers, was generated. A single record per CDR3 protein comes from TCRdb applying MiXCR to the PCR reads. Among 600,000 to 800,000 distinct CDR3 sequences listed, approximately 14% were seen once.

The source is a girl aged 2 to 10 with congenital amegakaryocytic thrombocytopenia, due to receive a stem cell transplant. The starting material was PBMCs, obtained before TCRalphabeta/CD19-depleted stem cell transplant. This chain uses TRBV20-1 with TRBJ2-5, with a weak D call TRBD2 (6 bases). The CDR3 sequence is CSASGSGWYQETQYF. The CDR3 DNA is TGCAGTGCTAGCGGGAGCGGCTGGTACCAAGAGACCCAGTACTTC.